One and the same sample provided the 3 T cell receptor beta chains below, sequenced in a study of T cells in Graves' hyperthyroidism and ophthalmopathy. The TCR beta CDR3 regions underwent amplification using RNA transcripts as the source. In the first-round RT-PCR of the TCR CDR3, the HTBI primer set was used. Each CDR3 protein is one row after TCRdb ran MiXCR on the multiplex PCR reads. The sample has some 440,000 distinct CDR3 sequences, around 16% seen once. The sequencing input was blood. The origin of the receptors is a young woman with Graves' hyperthyroidism.

The gene calls are TRBV29-1 and TRBJ2-1; 9 bases map to TRBD1. Germline lookup yields CDR1 SQVTM and CDR2 ANQGSEA. V was pared by 3 bases and J by 2 bases, with 5 bases of the junction left unmatched. This CDR3 has 15 amino acids. The CDR3 here is CSVEFGQGTYNEQFF. CDR3 in DNA: TGCAGCGTTGAGTTCGGACAGGGGACCTACAATGAGCAGTTCTTC.

The V and J genes are TRBV9 and TRBJ1-4; maybe TRBD1 (5 bases). The germline V gene encodes CDR1 SGDLS and CDR2 YYNGEE. The CDR3 has 16 residues. V dropped 0 bases and J dropped 3 bases, with 12 bases sitting between them. CDR3 in amino acids: CASSVGGTSANEKLFF. CDR3 coding DNA: TGTGCCAGCAGCGTAGGAGGGACTTCAGCTAATGAAAAACTGTTTTTT. Based on the CDR3 plus reference TRBV9 and TRBJ1-4, the full variable domain is DSGVTQTPKHLITATGQRVTLRCSPRSGDLSVYWYQQSLDQGLQFLIQYYNGEERAKGNILERFSAQQFPDLHSELNLSSLELGDSALYFCASSVGGTSANEKLFFGSGTQLSVL.

This clonotype was counted a few times. Being one base from a much bigger clone, this may be a read error. V gene TRBV11-2 combines with J gene TRBJ2-1; possible D gene TRBD1, 5 bases. Germline CDR1 is SGHAT and CDR2 is FQNNGV. The CDR3 length is 15 residues. The CDR3 sequence: CACRRSYRFNNEQFF. The CDR3 DNA is TGTGCCTGCAGAAGGAGTTACAGGTTCAACAATGAGCAGTTCTTC. The whole variable domain, filled in from reference TRBV11-2 and TRBJ2-1, reads EAGVAQSPRYKIIEKRQSVAFWCNPISGHATLYWYQQILGQGPKLLIQFQNNGVVDDSQLPKDRFSAERLKGVDSTLKIQPAKLEDSAVYLCACRRSYRFNNEQFFGPGTRLTVL.